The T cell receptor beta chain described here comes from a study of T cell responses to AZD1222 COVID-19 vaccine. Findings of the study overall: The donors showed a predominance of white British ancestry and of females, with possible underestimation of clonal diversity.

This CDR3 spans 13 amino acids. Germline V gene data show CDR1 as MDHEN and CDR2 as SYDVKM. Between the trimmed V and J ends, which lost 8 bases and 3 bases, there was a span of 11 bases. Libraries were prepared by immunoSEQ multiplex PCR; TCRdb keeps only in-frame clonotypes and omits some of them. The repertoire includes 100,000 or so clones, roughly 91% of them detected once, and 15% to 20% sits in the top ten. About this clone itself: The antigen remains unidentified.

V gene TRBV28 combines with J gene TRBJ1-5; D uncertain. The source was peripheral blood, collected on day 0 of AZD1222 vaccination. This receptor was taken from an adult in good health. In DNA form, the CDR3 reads TGTGCCAGCGGGGTAGAGGTCAATCAGCCCCAGCATTTT. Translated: CASGVEVNQPQHF.